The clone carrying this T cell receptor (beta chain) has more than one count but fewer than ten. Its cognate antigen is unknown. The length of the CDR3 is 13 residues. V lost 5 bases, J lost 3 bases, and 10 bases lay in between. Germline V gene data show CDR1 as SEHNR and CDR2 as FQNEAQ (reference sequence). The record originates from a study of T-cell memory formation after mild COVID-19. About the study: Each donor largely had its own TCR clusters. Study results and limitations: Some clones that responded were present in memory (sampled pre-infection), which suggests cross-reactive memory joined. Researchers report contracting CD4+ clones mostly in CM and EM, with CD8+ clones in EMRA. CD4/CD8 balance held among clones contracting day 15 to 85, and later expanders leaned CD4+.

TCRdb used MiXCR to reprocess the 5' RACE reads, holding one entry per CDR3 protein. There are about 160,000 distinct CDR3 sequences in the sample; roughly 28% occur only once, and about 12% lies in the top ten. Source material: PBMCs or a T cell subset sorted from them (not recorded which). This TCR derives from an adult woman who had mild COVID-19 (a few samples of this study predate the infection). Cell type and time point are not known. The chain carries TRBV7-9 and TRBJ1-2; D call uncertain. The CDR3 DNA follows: TGTGCCAGCAGCCCCGGACGGGACTATGGCTACACCTTC. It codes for CASSPGRDYGYTF.